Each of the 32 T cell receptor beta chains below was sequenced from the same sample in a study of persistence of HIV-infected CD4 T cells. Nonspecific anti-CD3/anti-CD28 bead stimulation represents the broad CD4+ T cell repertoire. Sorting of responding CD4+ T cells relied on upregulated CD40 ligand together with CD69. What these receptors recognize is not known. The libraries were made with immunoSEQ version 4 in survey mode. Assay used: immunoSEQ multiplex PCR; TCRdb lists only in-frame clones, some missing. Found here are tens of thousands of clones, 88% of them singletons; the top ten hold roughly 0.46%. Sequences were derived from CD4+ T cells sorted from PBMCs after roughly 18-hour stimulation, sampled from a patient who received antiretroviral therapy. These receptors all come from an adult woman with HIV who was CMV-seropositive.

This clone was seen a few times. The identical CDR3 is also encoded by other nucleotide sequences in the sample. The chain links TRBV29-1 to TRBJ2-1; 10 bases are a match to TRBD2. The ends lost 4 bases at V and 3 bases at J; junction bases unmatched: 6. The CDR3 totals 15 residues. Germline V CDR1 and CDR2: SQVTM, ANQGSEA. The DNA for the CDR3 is TGCAGCGTTGGGCTCGGGACTAGCGTCTACAATGAGCAGTTCTTC. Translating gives CSVGLGTSVYNEQFF.

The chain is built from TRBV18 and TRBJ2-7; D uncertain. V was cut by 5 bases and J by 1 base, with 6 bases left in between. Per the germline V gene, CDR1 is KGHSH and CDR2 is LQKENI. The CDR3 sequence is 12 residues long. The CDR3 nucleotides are TGTGCCAGCTCATCCGCGTCCTACGAGCAGTACTTC. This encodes CASSSASYEQYF.

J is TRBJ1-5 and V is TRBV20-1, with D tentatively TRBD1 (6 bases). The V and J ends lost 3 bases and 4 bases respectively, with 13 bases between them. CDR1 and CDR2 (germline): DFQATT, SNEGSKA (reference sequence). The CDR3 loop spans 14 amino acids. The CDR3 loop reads CSASPGRGNQPQHF. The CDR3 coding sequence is TGCAGTGCTAGTCCTGGCAGGGGAAATCAGCCCCAGCATTTT.

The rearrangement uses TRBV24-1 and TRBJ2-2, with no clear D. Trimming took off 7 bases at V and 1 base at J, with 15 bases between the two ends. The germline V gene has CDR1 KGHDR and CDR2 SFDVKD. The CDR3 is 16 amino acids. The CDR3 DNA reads TGTGCCACCAGCCAACCCTTGACGGTGAACACCGGGGAGCTGTTTTTT. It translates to CATSQPLTVNTGELFF.

The CDR3 DNA reads as TGTGCCTGGAGTGTACTAGTCGGGGATACGCAGTATTTT. Translating it yields CAWSVLVGDTQYF. V and J are TRBV30 and TRBJ2-3; D perhaps matches TRBD2 (5 bases). Germline-derived CDR1 and CDR2 are GTSNPN and SVGIG (reference sequence). V was clipped by 0 bases and J by 6 bases, with 10 bases between them. The CDR3 sequence is 13 residues long.

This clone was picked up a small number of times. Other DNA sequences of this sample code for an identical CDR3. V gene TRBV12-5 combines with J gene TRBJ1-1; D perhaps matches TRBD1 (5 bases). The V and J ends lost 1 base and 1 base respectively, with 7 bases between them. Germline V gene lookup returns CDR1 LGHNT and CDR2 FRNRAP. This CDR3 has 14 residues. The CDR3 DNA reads TGTGCTAGTGGTTTGGGACAGCCGAACACTGAAGCTTTCTTT. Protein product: CASGLGQPNTEAFF.

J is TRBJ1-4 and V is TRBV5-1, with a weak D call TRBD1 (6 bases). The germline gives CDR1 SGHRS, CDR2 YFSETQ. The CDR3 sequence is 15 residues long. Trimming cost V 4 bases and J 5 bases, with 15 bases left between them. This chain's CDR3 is CASSRAGQLNEKLFF. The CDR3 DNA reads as TGCGCCAGCAGCAGAGCCGGACAGCTAAATGAAAAACTGTTTTTT.

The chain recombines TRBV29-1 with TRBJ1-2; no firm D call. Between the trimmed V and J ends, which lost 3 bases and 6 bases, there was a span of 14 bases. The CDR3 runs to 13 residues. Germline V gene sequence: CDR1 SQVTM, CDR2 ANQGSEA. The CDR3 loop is CSVDSTSRHGYTF. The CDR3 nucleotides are TGCAGCGTTGATTCGACCTCCAGGCATGGCTACACCTTC. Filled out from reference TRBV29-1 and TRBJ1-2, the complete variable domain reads SAVISQKPSRDICQRGTSLTIQCQVDSQVTMMFWYRQQPGQSLTLIATANQGSEATYESGFVIDKFPISRPNLTFSTLTVSNMSPEDSSIYLCSVDSTSRHGYTFGSGTRLTVV.

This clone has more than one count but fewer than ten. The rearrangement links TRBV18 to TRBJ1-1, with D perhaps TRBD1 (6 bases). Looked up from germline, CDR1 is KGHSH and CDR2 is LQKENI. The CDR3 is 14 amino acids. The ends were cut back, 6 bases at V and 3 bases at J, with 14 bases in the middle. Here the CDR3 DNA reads TGTGCCAGCTCCCAGGGGAGCACCTACACTGAAGCTTTCTTT. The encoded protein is CASSQGSTYTEAFF.

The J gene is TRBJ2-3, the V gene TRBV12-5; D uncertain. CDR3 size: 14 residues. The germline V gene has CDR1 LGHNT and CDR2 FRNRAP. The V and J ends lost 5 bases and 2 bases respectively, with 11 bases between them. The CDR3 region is CASGPPTDTDTQYF. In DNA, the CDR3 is TGTGCTAGTGGTCCCCCAACGGACACAGATACGCAGTATTTT. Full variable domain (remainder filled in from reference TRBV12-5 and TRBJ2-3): DARVTQTPRHKVTEMGQEVTMRCQPILGHNTVFWYRQTMMQGLELLAYFRNRAPLDDSGMPKDRFSAEMPDATLATLKIQPSEPRDSAVYFCASGPPTDTDTQYFGPGTRLTVL.

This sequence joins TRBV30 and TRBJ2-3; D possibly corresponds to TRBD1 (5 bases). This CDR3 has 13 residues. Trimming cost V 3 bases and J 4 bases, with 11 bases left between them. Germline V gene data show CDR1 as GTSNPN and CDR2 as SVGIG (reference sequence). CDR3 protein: CAWRNQGSDTQYF. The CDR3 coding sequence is TGTGCCTGGAGAAATCAGGGTTCAGATACGCAGTATTTT. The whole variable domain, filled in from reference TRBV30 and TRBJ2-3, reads SQTIHQWPATLVQPVGSPLSLECTVEGTSNPNLYWYRQAAGRGLQLLFYSVGIGQISSEVPQNLSASRPQDRQFILSSKKLLLSDSGFYLCAWRNQGSDTQYFGPGTRLTVL.

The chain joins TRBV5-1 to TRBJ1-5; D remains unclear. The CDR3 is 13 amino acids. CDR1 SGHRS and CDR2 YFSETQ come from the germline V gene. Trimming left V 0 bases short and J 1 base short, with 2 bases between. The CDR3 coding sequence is TGCGCCAGCAGCTTGGAAAGCAATCAGCCCCAGCATTTT. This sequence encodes CASSLESNQPQHF.

The CDR3 nucleotides are TGCGCCAGCAGCTTGGTGAAGAACACAGATACGCAGTATTTT. This encodes CASSLVKNTDTQYF. This chain connects TRBV5-1 to TRBJ2-3; D gene unclear. CDR1 is SGHRS and CDR2 is YFSETQ in the germline V gene. The CDR3 is 14 residues long. V gave up 0 bases and J gave up 2 bases, with 7 bases separating them.

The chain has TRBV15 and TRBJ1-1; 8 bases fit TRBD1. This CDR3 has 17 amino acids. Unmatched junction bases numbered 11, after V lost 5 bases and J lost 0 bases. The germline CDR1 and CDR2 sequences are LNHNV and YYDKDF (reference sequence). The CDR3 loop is CATSPGTGNPMNTEAFF. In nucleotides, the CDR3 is TGTGCCACCAGCCCGGGGACAGGTAACCCCATGAACACTGAAGCTTTCTTT.

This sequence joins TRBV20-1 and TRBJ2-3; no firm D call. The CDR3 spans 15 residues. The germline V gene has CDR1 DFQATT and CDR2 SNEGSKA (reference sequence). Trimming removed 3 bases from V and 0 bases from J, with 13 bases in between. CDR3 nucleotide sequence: TGCAGTGCTAGTGAGGCGGTGACTAGCACAGATACGCAGTATTTT. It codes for CSASEAVTSTDTQYF.

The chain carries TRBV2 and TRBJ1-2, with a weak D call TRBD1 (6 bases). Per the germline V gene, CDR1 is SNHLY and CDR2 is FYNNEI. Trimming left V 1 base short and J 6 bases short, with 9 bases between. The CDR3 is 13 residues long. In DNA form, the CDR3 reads TGTGCCAGCAGTGAAGACAGGGTCCATGGCTACACCTTC. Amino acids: CASSEDRVHGYTF.

CDR3 DNA sequence: TGTGCCAGCAGTTTTCTTGCTAACTATGGCTACACCTTC. Encoded protein: CASSFLANYGYTF. V is TRBV12-3 or TRBV12-4 and J is TRBJ1-2; D remains ambiguous. The V end was cut by 3 bases, the J end by 0 bases, with 5 bases between. There are 13 residues in the CDR3.

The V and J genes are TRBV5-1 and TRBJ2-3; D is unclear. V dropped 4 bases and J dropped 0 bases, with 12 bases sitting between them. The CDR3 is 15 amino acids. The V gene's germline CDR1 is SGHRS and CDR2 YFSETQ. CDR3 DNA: TGCGCCAGCAGCAATGATACCTCTAGCACAGATACGCAGTATTTT. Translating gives CASSNDTSSTDTQYF.

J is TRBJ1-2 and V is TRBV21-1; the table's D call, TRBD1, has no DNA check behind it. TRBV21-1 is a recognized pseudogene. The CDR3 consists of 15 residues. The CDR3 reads CASSKPGQGNYGYTF. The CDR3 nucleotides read TGTGCCAGCAGCAAACCGGGACAGGGCAACTATGGCTACACCTTC.

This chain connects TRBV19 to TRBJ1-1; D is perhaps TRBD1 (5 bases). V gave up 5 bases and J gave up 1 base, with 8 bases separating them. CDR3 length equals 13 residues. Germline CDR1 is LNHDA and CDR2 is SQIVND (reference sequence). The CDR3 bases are TGTGCCAGTAGTTCGACAGAGAACACTGAAGCTTTCTTT. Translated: CASSSTENTEAFF.

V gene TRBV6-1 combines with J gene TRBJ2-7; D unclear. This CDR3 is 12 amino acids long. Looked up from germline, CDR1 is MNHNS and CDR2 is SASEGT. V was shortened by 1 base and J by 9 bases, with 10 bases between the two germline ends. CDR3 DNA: TGTGCCAGCAGTGAAGGGGCATTGGGGCAGTACGTC. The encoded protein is CASSEGALGQYV.

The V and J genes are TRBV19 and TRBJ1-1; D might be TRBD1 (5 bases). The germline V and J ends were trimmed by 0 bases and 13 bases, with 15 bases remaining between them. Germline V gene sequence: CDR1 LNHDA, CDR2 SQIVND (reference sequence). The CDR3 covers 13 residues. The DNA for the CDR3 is TGTGCCAGTAGTATAGACCAGGGACGGTTACTTTTCTTT. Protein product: CASSIDQGRLLFF.

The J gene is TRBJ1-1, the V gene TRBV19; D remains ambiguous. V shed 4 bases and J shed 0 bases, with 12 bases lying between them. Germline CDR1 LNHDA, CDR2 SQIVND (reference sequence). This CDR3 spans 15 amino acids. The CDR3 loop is CASSTDAGMNTEAFF. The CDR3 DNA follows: TGTGCCAGTAGTACGGACGCGGGGATGAACACTGAAGCTTTCTTT.

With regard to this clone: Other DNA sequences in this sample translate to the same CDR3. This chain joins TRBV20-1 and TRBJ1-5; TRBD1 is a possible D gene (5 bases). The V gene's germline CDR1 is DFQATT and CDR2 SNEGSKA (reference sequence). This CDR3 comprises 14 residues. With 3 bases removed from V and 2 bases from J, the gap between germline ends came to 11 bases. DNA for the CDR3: TGCAGTGCTAGTCAGGGTACGGGCAATCAGCCCCAGCATTTT. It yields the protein CSASQGTGNQPQHF.

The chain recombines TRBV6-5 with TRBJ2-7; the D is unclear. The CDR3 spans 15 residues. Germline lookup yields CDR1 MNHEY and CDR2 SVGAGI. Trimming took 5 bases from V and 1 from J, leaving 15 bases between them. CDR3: CASSKLNSHSYEQYF. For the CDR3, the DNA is TGTGCCAGCAGTAAACTAAACTCCCATTCCTACGAGCAGTACTTC.

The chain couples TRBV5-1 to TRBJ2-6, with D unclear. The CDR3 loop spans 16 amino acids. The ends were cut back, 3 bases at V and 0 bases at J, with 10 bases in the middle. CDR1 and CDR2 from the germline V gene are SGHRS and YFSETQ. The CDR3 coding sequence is TGCGCCAGCAGCTGGCACGGAGACTCTGGGGCCAACGTCCTGACTTTC. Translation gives CASSWHGDSGANVLTF.

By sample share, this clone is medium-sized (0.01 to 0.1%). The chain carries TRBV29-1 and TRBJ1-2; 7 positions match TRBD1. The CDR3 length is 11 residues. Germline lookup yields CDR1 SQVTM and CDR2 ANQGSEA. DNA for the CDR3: TGCAGTGGACAGGAGGACTATGGCTACACCTTC. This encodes CSGQEDYGYTF.

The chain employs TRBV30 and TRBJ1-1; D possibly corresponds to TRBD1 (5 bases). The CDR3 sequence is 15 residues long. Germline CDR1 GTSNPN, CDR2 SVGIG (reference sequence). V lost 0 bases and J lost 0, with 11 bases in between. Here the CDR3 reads CAWSVRTGLNTEAFF. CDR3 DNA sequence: TGTGCCTGGAGTGTACGTACAGGATTGAACACTGAAGCTTTCTTT.

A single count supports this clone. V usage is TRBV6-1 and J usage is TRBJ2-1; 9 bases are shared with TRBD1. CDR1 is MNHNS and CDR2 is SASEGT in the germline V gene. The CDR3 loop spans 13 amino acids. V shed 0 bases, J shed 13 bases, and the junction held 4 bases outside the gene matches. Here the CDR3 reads CASSEAPTGGQFF. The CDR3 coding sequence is TGTGCCAGCAGTGAAGCTCCGACAGGGGGTCAGTTCTTC.

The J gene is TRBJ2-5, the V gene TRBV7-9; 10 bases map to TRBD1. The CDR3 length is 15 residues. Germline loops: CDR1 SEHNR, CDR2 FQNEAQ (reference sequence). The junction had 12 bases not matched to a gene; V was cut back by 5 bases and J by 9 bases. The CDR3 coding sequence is TGTGCCAGCAGCCCTAGGACAGGGGGGGTCGGGGCCCAGTACTTC. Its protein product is CASSPRTGGVGAQYF.

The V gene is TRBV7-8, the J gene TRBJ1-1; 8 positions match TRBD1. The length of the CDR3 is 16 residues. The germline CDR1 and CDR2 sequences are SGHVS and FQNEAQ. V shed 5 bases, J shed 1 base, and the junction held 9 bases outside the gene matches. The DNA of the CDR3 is TGTGCCAGCAGCCCATGGACAGGGTTAAGGAACACTGAAGCTTTCTTT. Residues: CASSPWTGLRNTEAFF.

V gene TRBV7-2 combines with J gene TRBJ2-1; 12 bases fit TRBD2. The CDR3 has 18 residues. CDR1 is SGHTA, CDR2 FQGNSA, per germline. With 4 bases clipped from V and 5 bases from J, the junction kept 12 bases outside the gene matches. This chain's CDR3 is CASSSNRLAGGPHNEQFF. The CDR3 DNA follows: TGTGCCAGCAGCTCGAACCGCCTAGCGGGGGGGCCCCACAATGAGCAGTTCTTC. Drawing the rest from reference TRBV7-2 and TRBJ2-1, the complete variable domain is GAGVSQSPSNKVTEKGKDVELRCDPISGHTALYWYRQSLGQGLEFLIYFQGNSAPDKSGLPSDRFSAERTGGSVSTLTIQRTQQEDSAVYLCASSSNRLAGGPHNEQFFGPGTRLTVL.